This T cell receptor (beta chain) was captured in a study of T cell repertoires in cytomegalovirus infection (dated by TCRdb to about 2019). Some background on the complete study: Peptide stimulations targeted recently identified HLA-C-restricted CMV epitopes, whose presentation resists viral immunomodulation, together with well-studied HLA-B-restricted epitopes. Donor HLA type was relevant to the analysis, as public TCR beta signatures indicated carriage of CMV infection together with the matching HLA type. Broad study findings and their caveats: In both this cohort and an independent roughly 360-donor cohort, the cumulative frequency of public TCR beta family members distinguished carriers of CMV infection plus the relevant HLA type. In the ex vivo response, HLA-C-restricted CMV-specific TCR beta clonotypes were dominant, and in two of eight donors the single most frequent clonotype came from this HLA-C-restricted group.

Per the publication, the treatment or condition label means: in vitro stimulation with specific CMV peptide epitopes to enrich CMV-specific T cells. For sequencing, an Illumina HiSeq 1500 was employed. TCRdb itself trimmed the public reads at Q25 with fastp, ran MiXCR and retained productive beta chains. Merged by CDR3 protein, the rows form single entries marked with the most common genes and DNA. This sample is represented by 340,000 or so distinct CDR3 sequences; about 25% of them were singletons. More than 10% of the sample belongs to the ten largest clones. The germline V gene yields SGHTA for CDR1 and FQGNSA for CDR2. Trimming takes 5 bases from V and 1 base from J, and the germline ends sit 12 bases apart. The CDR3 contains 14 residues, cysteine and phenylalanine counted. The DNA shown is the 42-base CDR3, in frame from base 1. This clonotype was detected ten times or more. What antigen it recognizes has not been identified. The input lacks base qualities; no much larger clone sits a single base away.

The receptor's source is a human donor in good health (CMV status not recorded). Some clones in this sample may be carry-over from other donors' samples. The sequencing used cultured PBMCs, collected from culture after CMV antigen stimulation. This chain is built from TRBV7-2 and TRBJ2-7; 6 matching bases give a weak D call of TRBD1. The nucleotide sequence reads TGTGCCAGCAGCCCCCGACAGGTTTCCTACGAGCAGTACTTC. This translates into CASSPRQVSYEQYF.